One and the same sample provided the 28 T cell receptor beta chains below, sequenced in a study of OX40 agonist ivuxolimab in advanced cancers. Using immunoSEQ multiplex PCR, the repertoire was profiled, and TCRdb retains in-frame clones only, with some absent. This sample has under 70,000 clones, with roughly 90% found just once. Sequencing was performed on CD4+ or CD8+ T cells sorted from blood, taken in a trial of the OX40 agonist ivuxolimab. All receptors come from an adult with an advanced solid tumor such as melanoma, head and neck, liver or kidney cancer.

CDR3 nucleotides: TGTGCCAGTAGTGGGACTGGACAAGGGGTGGCCGGGGAGCTGTTTTTT. Protein product: CASSGTGQGVAGELFF. The rearrangement uses TRBV19 and TRBJ2-2, with D possibly TRBD2 on 6 matching bases. Germline V CDR1 and CDR2: LNHDA, SQIVND (reference sequence). This CDR3 region has 16 residues. V was pared by 5 bases and J by 6 bases, with 19 bases between.

The chain uses TRBV28 and TRBJ2-3; no clear D gene. The CDR3 contains 15 residues. CDR1 MDHEN and CDR2 SYDVKM come from the germline V gene. Trimming took off 6 bases at V and 1 base at J, with 14 bases between the two ends. CDR3 protein: CASRPKAVRTDTQYF. In nucleotides, the CDR3 is TGTGCCAGCAGACCCAAGGCGGTACGCACAGATACGCAGTATTTT.

The V call is TRBV30, the J call TRBJ2-7, with D possibly TRBD2 on 6 matching bases. CDR1 GTSNPN and CDR2 SVGIG come from the germline V gene (reference sequence). The CDR3 has 10 amino acids. The V end lost 5 bases, the J end lost 6 bases, and 8 bases lay between the germline ends. DNA for the CDR3: TGTGCCTGGGGGGGGTCCGAGCAGTACTTC. It specifies CAWGGSEQYF. Looking up the rest from reference TRBV30 and TRBJ2-7 gives the full variable domain: SQTIHQWPATLVQPVGSPLSLECTVEGTSNPNLYWYRQAAGRGLQLLFYSVGIGQISSEVPQNLSASRPQDRQFILSSKKLLLSDSGFYLCAWGGSEQYFGPGTRLTVT.

CDR3 nucleotide sequence: TGTGCCAGCAGTGGGCGACAGGGTCCTACCTACAATGAGCAGTTCTTC. Its protein product is CASSGRQGPTYNEQFF. The chain recombines TRBV6-1 with TRBJ2-1; TRBD1 matches at 7 bases. The germline V gene has CDR1 MNHNS and CDR2 SASEGT. This CDR3 spans 16 amino acids. With V trimmed by 4 bases and J by 2 bases, 8 bases remained unmatched.

The chain employs TRBV5-3 and TRBJ2-7; tentatively, D is TRBD1 or TRBD2 (6 bases each). TRBV5-3 is labeled an ORF, and its function is uncertain. The V end was cut by 0 bases, the J end by 3 bases, with 13 bases between. The CDR3 consists of 15 residues. CDR3 protein: CARSLVRGRLYEQYF. The CDR3 nucleotides are TGTGCCAGAAGCTTGGTCCGGGGGCGACTCTACGAGCAGTACTTC.

The V and J genes are TRBV28 and TRBJ2-3; possibly TRBD1 or TRBD2 for D (5 bases each). Germline loops: CDR1 MDHEN, CDR2 SYDVKM. Between the trimmed V and J ends, which lost 5 bases and 6 bases, there was a span of 18 bases. CDR3 length: 15 amino acids. The CDR3 protein is CASSRPGTGVDTQYF. The CDR3 DNA follows: TGTGCCAGCAGTCGGCCCGGGACGGGCGTTGATACGCAGTATTTT.

The genes are TRBV6-1 and TRBJ2-7, with D unclear. The CDR3 is 12 residues long. Germline values: CDR1 MNHNS, CDR2 SASEGT. Trimming left V 6 bases short and J 6 bases short, with 12 bases between. The CDR3 reads CASSLFRREQYF. In DNA, the CDR3 is TGTGCCAGCAGCCTTTTCCGCCGCGAGCAGTACTTC.

This chain links TRBV19 with TRBJ2-3; 13 nucleotides align to TRBD2. After removal of 3 bases from V and 3 bases from J, the junction contained 0 bases not matched to a gene. Germline loops: CDR1 LNHDA, CDR2 SQIVND (reference sequence). The CDR3 length is 15 residues. CDR3 sequence (DNA): TGTGCCAGTAGTATGGGACTAGCGGGAACAGATACGCAGTATTTT. This sequence encodes CASSMGLAGTDTQYF.

CDR3 bases: TGTGCCAGCAGCCCCAACATAAACTCCTACGAGCAGTACTTC. As protein: CASSPNINSYEQYF. This chain uses TRBV5-4 with TRBJ2-7, with unresolved D. This CDR3 is 14 amino acids long. Germline loops: CDR1 SGHNT, CDR2 YYREEE (reference sequence). V lost 4 bases, J lost 0 bases, and 11 bases lay in between.

The gene calls are TRBV9 and TRBJ2-7; D perhaps matches TRBD1 (6 bases). Trimming took off 4 bases at V and 4 bases at J, with 12 bases between the two ends. This CDR3 comprises 13 residues. The germline V gene encodes CDR1 SGDLS and CDR2 YYNGEE. The CDR3 DNA sequence: TGTGCCAGCAGCCAAACAGGGATGTACGAGCAGTACTTC. This sequence encodes CASSQTGMYEQYF. Using reference TRBV9 and TRBJ2-7 for the parts outside the CDR3, the full variable domain is DSGVTQTPKHLITATGQRVTLRCSPRSGDLSVYWYQQSLDQGLQFLIQYYNGEERAKGNILERFSAQQFPDLHSELNLSSLELGDSALYFCASSQTGMYEQYFGPGTRLTVT.

CDR3 protein: CASSPRQGRETQYF. The CDR3 DNA sequence: TGTGCCAGCAGTCCGAGACAGGGGAGAGAGACCCAGTACTTC. V and J are TRBV27 and TRBJ2-5; TRBD1 matches at 8 bases. The CDR3 sequence is 14 residues long. V shed 5 bases and J 4 bases; nucleotides not matched to a gene: 6. Germline V gives CDR1 MNHEY, CDR2 SMNVEV (reference sequence).

The chain uses TRBV6-4 and TRBJ2-7; TRBD1 agrees at 9 bases. CDR1 is MRHNA, CDR2 SNTAGT, per germline. V lost 7 bases, J lost 2 bases, and 12 bases stayed unmatched. The CDR3 covers 16 residues. Here the CDR3 DNA reads TGTGCCAGCACCAGAACGGTGGGGACAGGGACCTACGAGCAGTACTTC. Encoded protein: CASTRTVGTGTYEQYF.

A remark on this clone: At the DNA level, this CDR3 is encoded by other sequences in the same sample as well. The genes are TRBV7-9 and TRBJ1-5; D remains unclear. Germline V gives CDR1 SEHNR, CDR2 FQNEAQ (reference sequence). The CDR3 contains 14 residues. Trimming shortened V by 2 bases and J by 1 base, and 6 bases separated the two germline ends. The CDR3 DNA follows: TGTGCCAGCAGCTTATCAACAAGCAATCAGCCCCAGCATTTT. It encodes CASSLSTSNQPQHF.

V gene TRBV15 combines with J gene TRBJ2-7; TRBD1 is a possible D gene (6 bases). Per germline, CDR1 LNHNV and CDR2 YYDKDF (reference sequence). The V gene lost 5 bases and the J gene lost 6 bases, with 20 bases spanning the gap. The CDR3 runs to 15 residues. The CDR3, as DNA: TGTGCCACCAGCGAGCAGATGGCAGGGGTAGGCGAGCAGTACTTC. Its protein product is CATSEQMAGVGEQYF.

This clone was counted a single time. V usage is TRBV6-5 and J usage is TRBJ1-4, with TRBD1 matching over 10 bases. The CDR3 loop spans 14 amino acids. Germline values: CDR1 MNHEY, CDR2 SVGAGI. Trimming cost V 4 bases and J 6 bases; bases outside gene matches: 2. Here the CDR3 reads CASSSGTGDEKLFF. CDR3 nucleotide sequence: TGTGCCAGCAGTTCCGGGACAGGGGATGAAAAACTGTTTTTT.

The V gene is TRBV6-6, the J gene TRBJ2-3; D is uncertain. This CDR3 has 14 amino acids. V was pared by 5 bases and J by 4 bases, with 13 bases between. Germline loops: CDR1 MNHNY, CDR2 SVGAGI (reference sequence). The CDR3: CASSPVSRADTQYF. In DNA, the CDR3 is TGTGCCAGCAGTCCCGTCTCACGAGCAGATACGCAGTATTTT.

V gene TRBV7-9 combines with J gene TRBJ2-6; 7 bases are a match to TRBD1. The germline V gene has CDR1 SEHNR and CDR2 FQNEAQ (reference sequence). V lost 5 bases and J lost 4; bases outside the gene matches: 8. The CDR3 has 16 amino acids. For the CDR3, the DNA is TGTGCCAGCAGCCCCCGACAGGGAAGCGGGGCCAACGTCCTGACTTTC. This encodes CASSPRQGSGANVLTF.

The chain combines TRBV6-1 with TRBJ2-1; 7 bases match TRBD1. Germline CDR1 is MNHNS and CDR2 is SASEGT. With V trimmed by 3 bases and J by 5 bases, 4 bases remained unmatched. The CDR3 sequence is 14 residues long. The CDR3 is CASSDRGKNNEQFF. The DNA for the CDR3 is TGTGCCAGCAGTGACAGGGGGAAAAACAATGAGCAGTTCTTC.

This clone has just one count. The rearrangement links TRBV15 to TRBJ2-7; no firm D call. The CDR3 length is 14 residues. CDR1 and CDR2 (germline): LNHNV, YYDKDF (reference sequence). Deletions cut 8 bases from V and 1 base from J, with 15 bases between. This chain's CDR3 is CATSGHVESYEQYF. The CDR3 DNA reads TGTGCCACCTCCGGTCATGTCGAGTCCTACGAGCAGTACTTC.

The sample holds a few counts of this clone. The chain combines TRBV7-9 with TRBJ2-5; D might be TRBD2 (5 bases). This CDR3 comprises 14 residues. V dropped 4 bases and J dropped 3 bases, with 12 bases sitting between them. Germline V gene lookup returns CDR1 SEHNR and CDR2 FQNEAQ (reference sequence). The CDR3 coding sequence is TGTGCCAGCAGCTCAAGAGGGCGGGAAGAGACCCAGTACTTC. Protein product: CASSSRGREETQYF.

The chain uses TRBV6-6 and TRBJ1-2, with no clear D. Deletions cut 8 bases from V and 1 base from J, with 11 bases between. Germline loops: CDR1 MNHNY, CDR2 SVGAGI (reference sequence). This CDR3 comprises 13 residues. CDR3 sequence: CASSPGFNYGYTF. Written as DNA, the CDR3 is TGTGCCAGCTCCCCGGGATTTAACTATGGCTACACCTTC.

In its sample, this clone was seen a few times. The rearrangement links TRBV6-6 to TRBJ1-4; 7 nucleotides line up with TRBD1. The V gene's germline CDR1 is MNHNY and CDR2 SVGAGI (reference sequence). V lost 5 bases and J lost 8; bases outside the gene matches: 8. This CDR3 has 14 residues. In nucleotides, the CDR3 is TGTGCCAGCAGTACCCGACAGGGTGAAGAAAAACTGTTTTTT. Its protein product is CASSTRQGEEKLFF.

J is TRBJ1-3 and V is TRBV7-6; maybe TRBD1 (5 bases). The germline CDR1 and CDR2 sequences are SGHVS and FNYEAQ. This CDR3 contains 15 residues. Trimming took 5 bases from V and 0 from J, leaving 11 bases between them. CDR3: CASSHDSISGNTIYF. The CDR3 DNA reads TGTGCCAGCAGCCATGACAGCATCTCTGGAAACACCATATATTTT.

This chain links TRBV7-8 with TRBJ1-1, with D unresolved. Germline values: CDR1 SGHVS, CDR2 FQNEAQ. Between the trimmed V and J ends, which lost 4 bases and 1 base, there was a span of 7 bases. This CDR3 region has 13 residues. For the CDR3, the DNA is TGTGCCAGCAGCTCGTACAGGAACACTGAAGCTTTCTTT. It encodes CASSSYRNTEAFF. The variable domain in full, completed from reference TRBV7-8 and TRBJ1-1, reads GAGVSQSPRYKVAKRGQDVALRCDPISGHVSLFWYQQALGQGPEFLTYFQNEAQLDKSGLPSDRFFAERPEGSVSTLKIQRTQQEDSAVYLCASSSYRNTEAFFGQGTRLTVV.

This chain uses TRBV5-8 with TRBJ2-5; D possibly uses TRBD1 or TRBD2 (5 bases each). This CDR3 spans 16 amino acids. Germline V CDR1 and CDR2: SGHTS, YDEGEE. Deletions cut 1 base from V and 2 bases from J, with 15 bases between. CDR3 sequence reads: CASSLRSGSKQETQYF. The CDR3 coding sequence is TGTGCCAGCAGCTTGAGGTCAGGGAGTAAACAAGAGACCCAGTACTTC.

The genes are TRBV7-2 and TRBJ2-1; tentatively, D is TRBD2 (6 bases). Germline V lookup: CDR1 SGHTA, CDR2 FQGNSA. The CDR3 loop spans 18 amino acids. V was pared by 0 bases and J by 10 bases, with 25 bases between. DNA of the CDR3: TGTGCCAGCAGCTTAGCCCCCCTAGCGAGAGGAGGTCATTGGGAGCAGTTCTTC. The encoded protein is CASSLAPLARGGHWEQFF.

This chain joins TRBV4-2 and TRBJ2-2, with a tentative D call TRBD1 (6 bases). Germline CDR1 LGHNA, CDR2 YNFKEQ. The length of the CDR3 is 17 residues. The V and J ends lost 4 bases and 3 bases respectively, with 18 bases between them. The CDR3 protein is CASSPSSRTDYTGELFF. Here the CDR3 DNA reads TGTGCCAGCAGCCCATCCTCCAGGACAGACTACACCGGGGAGCTGTTTTTT.

V is TRBV5-1 and J is TRBJ1-4; 7 nucleotides align to TRBD1. Germline loops: CDR1 SGHRS, CDR2 YFSETQ. Trimming removed 4 bases from V and 8 bases from J; junction bases left unmatched: 11. The length of the CDR3 is 15 residues. The CDR3 nucleotides read TGCGCCAGCAGCAGTCGTAGAGGGGGCGACGAAAAACTGTTTTTT. Its translation is CASSSRRGGDEKLFF.